Below, 22 T cell receptor beta chains from the same sample are listed, as sequenced in a study of T cell changes during pregnancy in multiple sclerosis. Produced via immunoSEQ multiplex PCR; TCRdb's table is partial and in-frame only. The table lists over 50,000 clones, just under 90% of them singletons. Sequenced input: peripheral blood from another person, used as feeder cells. The receptors here all came from a human donor whose cells served as feeder cells for cultures in a pregnancy study.

The chain has TRBV5-1 and TRBJ1-4; D not resolved. The germline V gene encodes CDR1 SGHRS and CDR2 YFSETQ. The germline V and J ends were trimmed by 0 bases and 0 bases, with 3 bases remaining between them. The CDR3 spans 14 residues. The CDR3 loop is CASSLGATNEKLFF. The CDR3 bases are TGCGCCAGCAGCTTGGGAGCAACTAATGAAAAACTGTTTTTT. Complete variable domain (other parts from reference TRBV5-1 and TRBJ1-4): KAGVTQTPRYLIKTRGQQVTLSCSPISGHRSVSWYQQTPGQGLQFLFEYFSETQRNKGNFPGRFSGRQFSNSRSEMNVSTLELGDSALYLCASSLGATNEKLFFGSGTQLSVL.

The chain links TRBV7-8 to TRBJ2-1; no clear D. Germline lookup yields CDR1 SGHVS and CDR2 FQNEAQ. This CDR3 has 16 residues. V was clipped by 5 bases and J by 0 bases, with 14 bases between them. Here the CDR3 DNA reads TGTGCCAGCAGCGCGCCGGTGGTTGGCTCCTACAATGAGCAGTTCTTC. Amino acid sequence: CASSAPVVGSYNEQFF.

J is TRBJ2-3 and V is TRBV5-4; D is perhaps TRBD2 (5 bases). CDR1 and CDR2 from the germline V gene are SGHNT and YYREEE (reference sequence). Deletions cut 0 bases from V and 1 base from J, with 6 bases between. This CDR3 comprises 14 residues. CDR3 DNA sequence: TGTGCCAGCAGCTTGGTGGAGGGCACAGATACGCAGTATTTT. It specifies CASSLVEGTDTQYF.

Worth noting for this clone: Relative to the germline gene, one junction end is altered; a read error may explain this. This rearrangement joins TRBV5-6 to TRBJ2-7, with TRBD1 matching over 8 bases. Germline values: CDR1 SGHDT, CDR2 YYEEEE. The CDR3 is 16 residues long. CDR3 sequence reads: CASSPGQGRGAYEQYF. CDR3 bases: TGCGCCAGCAGCCCAGGACAGGGTCGGGGAGCCTACGAGCAGTACTTC.

This chain links TRBV7-9 with TRBJ1-4, with 8 bases aligning to TRBD1. The CDR3 consists of 12 residues. Looked up from germline, CDR1 is SEHNR and CDR2 is FQNEAQ (reference sequence). After removal of 5 bases from V and 14 bases from J, the junction contained 7 bases not matched to a gene. Here the CDR3 reads CASSPGQGFLFF. As DNA, the CDR3 is TGTGCCAGCAGCCCCGGACAGGGTTTTCTGTTTTTT. The complete variable domain, with remaining parts taken from reference TRBV7-9 and TRBJ1-4, reads DTGVSQNPRHKITKRGQNVTFRCDPISEHNRLYWYRQTLGQGPEFLTYFQNEAQLEKSRLLSDRFSAERPKGSFSTLEIQRTEQGDSAMYLCASSPGQGFLFFGSGTQLSVL.

The rearrangement uses TRBV27 and TRBJ2-3; 8 bases align to TRBD2. The CDR3 is made up of 16 amino acids. CDR1 and CDR2 from the germline V gene are MNHEY and SMNVEV (reference sequence). V lost 4 bases, J lost 0 bases, and 6 bases stayed unmatched. In DNA, the CDR3 is TGTGCCAGCAGTTCCCGAGCGGGAGTTAGCACAGATACGCAGTATTTT. Encoded protein: CASSSRAGVSTDTQYF.

This sequence joins TRBV7-2 and TRBJ2-7, with a weak D call TRBD2 (6 bases). The CDR3 spans 14 residues. The V and J ends lost 5 bases and 6 bases respectively, with 17 bases between them. In germline, CDR1 is SGHTA, CDR2 FQGNSA. CDR3 sequence (DNA): TGTGCCAGCAGCGGTTATGGTCAGGGAGGCGAGCAGTACTTC. Its translation: CASSGYGQGGEQYF. Full variable domain (rest looked up from reference TRBV7-2 and TRBJ2-7): GAGVSQSPSNKVTEKGKDVELRCDPISGHTALYWYRQSLGQGLEFLIYFQGNSAPDKSGLPSDRFSAERTGGSVSTLTIQRTQQEDSAVYLCASSGYGQGGEQYFGPGTRLTVT.

The V and J genes are TRBV27 and TRBJ1-5, with no clear D. The CDR3 has 13 residues. V was trimmed by 8 bases and J by 1 base, leaving 9 bases between them. Germline-derived CDR1 and CDR2 are MNHEY and SMNVEV (reference sequence). CDR3 bases: TGTGCCAGCGAGGTTATCAGCAATCAGCCCCAGCATTTT. Protein: CASEVISNQPQHF.

This chain uses TRBV30 with TRBJ1-1; D is uncertain. The CDR3 is made up of 12 amino acids. Between the trimmed V and J ends, which lost 2 bases and 2 bases, there was a span of 6 bases. CDR1 and CDR2 from the germline V gene are GTSNPN and SVGIG (reference sequence). CDR3 protein: CAWSRHNTEAFF. In DNA, the CDR3 is TGTGCCTGGAGTCGACACAACACTGAAGCTTTCTTT.

The count of this clone is one. The J gene is TRBJ2-2, the V gene TRBV2, with a tentative D call TRBD2 (6 bases). The CDR3 has 16 residues. V dropped 2 bases and J dropped 0 bases, with 10 bases sitting between them. Per the germline V gene, CDR1 is SNHLY and CDR2 is FYNNEI. CDR3 loop: CASSEMGGTNTGELFF. The DNA of the CDR3 is TGTGCCAGCAGTGAAATGGGGGGAACGAACACCGGGGAGCTGTTTTTT.

The chain links TRBV6-5 to TRBJ2-7, with D perhaps matching TRBD1 (5 bases). CDR1 is MNHEY, CDR2 SVGAGI, per germline. Trimming stripped 4 bases from V and 3 bases from J, with 13 bases between. This CDR3 comprises 14 residues. The CDR3 here is CASSSPGLRYEQYF. For the CDR3, the DNA is TGTGCCAGCAGTTCCCCAGGGTTACGCTACGAGCAGTACTTC.

CDR3 coding DNA: TGCGCCAGCAGCTTCGGACAGGTGACCTACGAGCAGTACTTC. Protein sequence: CASSFGQVTYEQYF. The chain couples TRBV5-1 to TRBJ2-7, with 7 bases matching TRBD1. The V gene end was trimmed by 2 bases and the J gene end by 2 bases; junction bases not matched to a gene: 4. The germline CDR1 and CDR2 sequences are SGHRS and YFSETQ. The CDR3 length is 14 residues.

V is TRBV7-2 and J is TRBJ2-3; TRBD2 aligns across 10 bases. Germline CDR1 is SGHTA and CDR2 is FQGNSA. Trimming cost V 2 bases and J 11 bases; bases outside gene matches: 10. This CDR3 is built from 15 residues. This chain's CDR3 is CASSLHLAGAGEQYF. CDR3 bases: TGTGCCAGCAGCTTACATCTAGCGGGGGCGGGGGAGCAGTATTTT. Drawing the rest from reference TRBV7-2 and TRBJ2-3, the complete variable domain is GAGVSQSPSNKVTEKGKDVELRCDPISGHTALYWYRQSLGQGLEFLIYFQGNSAPDKSGLPSDRFSAERTGGSVSTLTIQRTQQEDSAVYLCASSLHLAGAGEQYFGPGTRLTVL.

V is TRBV28 and J is TRBJ1-1; unclear D gene. The V gene lost 0 bases and the J gene lost 0 bases, with 11 bases spanning the gap. The CDR3 consists of 16 residues. Per the germline V gene, CDR1 is MDHEN and CDR2 is SYDVKM. CDR3 DNA sequence: TGTGCCAGCAGTTTATGGGCAGCCCCGTTGAACACTGAAGCTTTCTTT. It encodes CASSLWAAPLNTEAFF.

This chain joins TRBV18 and TRBJ1-3; TRBD1 is a possible D gene (6 bases). CDR1 KGHSH and CDR2 LQKENI come from the germline V gene. This CDR3 is 13 amino acids long. V was clipped by 6 bases and J by 0 bases, with 6 bases between them. The CDR3 protein is CASSDSSGNTIYF. CDR3 sequence (DNA): TGTGCCAGCTCGGACAGCTCTGGAAACACCATATATTTT.

The V gene is TRBV5-6, the J gene TRBJ1-5, with a tentative D call TRBD1 (5 bases). The germline CDR1 and CDR2 sequences are SGHDT and YYEEEE. This CDR3 comprises 15 residues. Trimming took 0 bases from V and 0 from J, leaving 7 bases between them. In DNA, the CDR3 is TGTGCCAGCAGCTTGGGACAGAATAGCAATCAGCCCCAGCATTTT. Translated: CASSLGQNSNQPQHF.

The chain combines TRBV7-3 with TRBJ2-2; maybe TRBD1 (5 bases). V lost 6 bases and J 1 base, leaving 12 bases between the germline ends. CDR3 length: 15 amino acids. Looked up from germline, CDR1 is SGHTA and CDR2 is FQGTGA. This CDR3 is CASSPTTVNTGELFF. The DNA of the CDR3 is TGTGCCAGCAGTCCTACGACAGTGAACACCGGGGAGCTGTTTTTT.

This clone came up once. The CDR3 loop is CASSVRGRGGIGNQPQHF. Written as DNA, the CDR3 is TGTGCCAGCAGTGTCCGGGGGCGAGGCGGAATCGGCAATCAGCCCCAGCATTTT. The rearrangement joins TRBV6-1 to TRBJ1-5, with D perhaps TRBD1 (6 bases). Germline CDR1 and CDR2: MNHNS and SASEGT. V lost 4 bases to trimming and J lost 2 bases, with 21 bases between them. The CDR3 is 18 residues long.

The V gene is TRBV6-5, the J gene TRBJ2-7; D may correspond to TRBD1 or TRBD2 (5 bases each). This CDR3 spans 15 amino acids. Trimming removed 5 bases at V and 3 bases at J, with 17 bases between. The germline CDR1 and CDR2 sequences are MNHEY and SVGAGI. The DNA for the CDR3 is TGTGCCAGCAGTGGGGCCCTTTGGGGGAACTACGAGCAGTACTTC. It codes for CASSGALWGNYEQYF.

The chain has TRBV9 and TRBJ1-2, with D possibly being TRBD1 (5 bases). The CDR3 loop spans 13 amino acids. The V and J ends lost 3 bases and 8 bases respectively, with 14 bases between them. CDR1 SGDLS and CDR2 YYNGEE come from the germline V gene. CDR3 sequence reads: CASSDTGRSGYTF. CDR3 coding DNA: TGTGCCAGCAGCGATACAGGCCGCTCAGGCTACACCTTC.

The chain carries TRBV4-1 and TRBJ2-7; D may correspond to TRBD1 or TRBD2 (7 bases each). V was trimmed by 3 bases and J by 2 bases, leaving 11 bases between them. The germline V gene encodes CDR1 MGHRA and CDR2 YSYEKL. This CDR3 has 14 amino acids. The CDR3 sequence is CASSQRGTAYEQYF. The CDR3 DNA follows: TGCGCCAGCAGCCAGCGGGGGACAGCCTACGAGCAGTACTTC.

This chain links TRBV5-1 with TRBJ2-7, with 10 bases matching TRBD2. V was pared by 0 bases and J by 6 bases, with 6 bases of the junction left unmatched. Germline CDR1 and CDR2: SGHRS and YFSETQ. The CDR3 totals 15 residues. The CDR3, as DNA: TGCGCCAGCAGCTTGGATACTAGCGGGATTATCGAGCAGTACTTC. Its translation is CASSLDTSGIIEQYF.